This T cell receptor beta chain is from a study of blood T cell repertoires in COVID-19. Study-wide background: PBMCs, B-cell-depleted T cells, or T cells were the source of the cDNA or gDNA that made up the material.

In the original analysis: Researchers report that nucleated cell counts were estimated from reference gene primer amplification. Here immunoSEQ multiplex PCR was the method, and the copy in TCRdb shows in-frame clones only, minus some. V and J calls and clone size are those listed in that table; D and trimming were worked out from the DNA. The sample carries 200,000 to 300,000 clones, around 90% recorded once. Those enrolled in Seattle joined during active infection and were followed longitudinally afterward. The germline gives CDR1 MRHNA, CDR2 SNTAGT. The CDR3 spans 14 residues. V was trimmed by 5 bases and J by 9 bases, leaving 19 bases between them.

The clonotype originates from a man in his thirties or forties with COVID-19, enrolled during active disease. The chain uses TRBV6-4 and TRBJ1-2; maybe TRBD1 (6 bases). The specimen sequenced was peripheral blood. CDR3 nucleotides: TGTGCCAGCAGTCCGACAGGTCCCCTTGGGAGCTACACCTTC. Translation gives CASSPTGPLGSYTF.